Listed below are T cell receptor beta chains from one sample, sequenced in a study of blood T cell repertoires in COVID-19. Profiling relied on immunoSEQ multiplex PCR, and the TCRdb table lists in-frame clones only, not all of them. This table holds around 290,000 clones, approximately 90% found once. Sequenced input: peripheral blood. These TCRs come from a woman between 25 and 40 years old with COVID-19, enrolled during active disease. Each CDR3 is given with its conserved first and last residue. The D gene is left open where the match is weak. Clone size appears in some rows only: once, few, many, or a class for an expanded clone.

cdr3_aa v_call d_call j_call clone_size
CASRLARGQEGNTIYF TRBV12-2 NA TRBJ1-3 NA
CATDRASGSNEQFF TRBV19 TRBD2 TRBJ2-1 once
CASIRGDSNTEAFF TRBV10-1 NA TRBJ1-1 NA
CASSARDKSPYEQYF TRBV2 NA TRBJ2-7 once
CASSLSNPGVYGYTF TRBV27 NA TRBJ1-2 NA
CASRAPVGREGQDTQYF TRBV25-1 TRBD2 TRBJ2-3 once
CASSLLRTGANEKLFF TRBV2 TRBD1 TRBJ1-4 NA
CASRSGLFSSYNEQFF TRBV19 NA TRBJ2-1 NA
CASSELRSSPLHF TRBV6-1 NA TRBJ1-6 once
CASSQWGQGKQYF TRBV23-1 TRBD1 TRBJ2-7 NA
CASSSTSGGPYEQYF TRBV19 TRBD2 TRBJ2-7 NA
CASSLISVAGPPGELFF TRBV19 NA TRBJ2-2 few